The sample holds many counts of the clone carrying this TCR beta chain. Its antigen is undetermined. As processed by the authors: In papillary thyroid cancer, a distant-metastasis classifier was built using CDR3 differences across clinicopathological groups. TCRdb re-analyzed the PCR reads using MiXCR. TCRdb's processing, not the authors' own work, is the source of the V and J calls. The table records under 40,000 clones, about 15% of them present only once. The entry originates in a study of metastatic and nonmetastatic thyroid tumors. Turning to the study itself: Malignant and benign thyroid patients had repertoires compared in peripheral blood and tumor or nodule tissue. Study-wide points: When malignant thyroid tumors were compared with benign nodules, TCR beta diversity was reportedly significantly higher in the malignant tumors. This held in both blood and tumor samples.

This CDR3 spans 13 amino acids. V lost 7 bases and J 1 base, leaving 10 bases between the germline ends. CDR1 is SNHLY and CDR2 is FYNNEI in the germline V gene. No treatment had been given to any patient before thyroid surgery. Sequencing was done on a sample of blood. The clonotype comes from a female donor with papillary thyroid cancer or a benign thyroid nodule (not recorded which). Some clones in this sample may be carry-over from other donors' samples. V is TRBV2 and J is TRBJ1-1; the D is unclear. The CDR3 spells CASTQVENTEAFF. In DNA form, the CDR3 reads TGTGCCAGCACCCAAGTTGAGAACACTGAAGCTTTCTTT. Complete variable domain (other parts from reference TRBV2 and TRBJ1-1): EPEVTQTPSHQVTQMGQEVILRCVPISNHLYFYWYRQILGQKVEFLVSFYNNEISEKSEIFDDQFSVERPDGSNFTLKIRSTKLEDSAMYFCASTQVENTEAFFGQGTRLTVV.